This T cell receptor (beta chain) is from a study of blood T cell repertoires in COVID-19 (dated by TCRdb to about 2020). At the level of the whole study: Collaborator samples came from the United States, Italy and Spain and covered acute and convalescent phases of COVID-19. The dataset comprised deeply sampled blood TCRbeta repertoires from subjects exposed to, actively infected with, or recovered from COVID-19. Where available, HLA class I and class II types were taken from metadata supplied by the sample provider and were not determined by assay-based typing. The repertoires were made available in a free public database intended to serve as a resource for research on the immune response to SARS-CoV-2. Nearly every sample came with metadata listing a de-identified subject ID, COVID-19 status, age in years and sex. The prospective study material was composed of cDNA or gDNA derived from T cells, B-cell-depleted T cells, or PBMCs. Samples were obtained from the ongoing ImmuneRACE study (first 160 participants) and from about 1,300 subjects provided by 6 global collaborators.

Worth noting for this clone: What antigen it recognizes has not been identified. No base quality values were provided; no much bigger clone lies one nucleotide off.

Overall results and qualifications from the work: How much clinical and demographic metadata was included differed by source and by participant, and the metadata was provided uncurated.

TCRbeta CDR3 regions were amplified from genomic DNA using the immunoSEQ Assay, a bias-controlled multiplex PCR. On the authors' methods: Within the assay, amplification of reference gene primers was used to estimate how many nucleated cells each sample contained. To quantify the absolute abundance of each unique TCRbeta CDR3 rearrangement, sequence reads were collapsed and filtered. For each sample, productive Simpson clonality was calculated as the square root of Simpson's diversity index over productive rearrangements. As stored in TCRdb, this immuneACCESS dataset retains in-frame rearrangements with V and J assigned. A fraction of the clones does not appear; measured against another copy, unresolved V genes explain less than half of the discrepancy, and the remainder lacks a known reason. V, J and clone size reflect that table, while D and trimming were determined from the DNA. Present in this sample are hundreds of thousands of clones, nearly 90% of which were seen just once. Approximately 8.8% of the sample comes from the top ten.

The collaborating institutions used their own protocols to collect whole blood in K2EDTA tubes. For TCRbeta analysis, collaborators shipped samples as frozen whole blood, isolated PBMCs, or DNA extracted from either of those sample types. This sequence originates from a young man with active or convalescent COVID-19. The sample consisted of peripheral blood.

The DNA sequence is TGTGCCAGGGACCAGGGGGGTACCAATCAGCCCCAGCATTTT. Its protein reads: CARDQGGTNQPQHF. In this chain, TRBV19 is recombined with TRBJ1-5, with 7 bases aligning to TRBD1. Taken from cysteine to phenylalanine, the CDR3 has 14 residues. Of all the DNA, just the CDR3 is kept, 42 bases in frame from base 1. According to the germline V gene (reference sequence), CDR1 reads LNHDA and CDR2 reads SQIVND. Germline trimming: 9 bases from V, 3 bases from J; junction bases outside gene matches: 8.